This T cell receptor beta chain was recorded in a study of blood T cell repertoires in COVID-19. The overall study: PBMCs, B-cell-depleted T cells, or T cells provided the cDNA or gDNA that made up the material.

Per the original methods: From reference gene primer amplification, estimates of nucleated cell counts were derived. Measured with immunoSEQ multiplex PCR; TCRdb has only the in-frame clones, and not every one. V and J calls and clone size are as listed in that table; D and trimming were resolved from the DNA. This table has approximately 360,000 clones, 85% to 90% appearing once. Trimming cost V 3 bases and J 10 bases, with 18 bases left between them. CDR1 KGHSH and CDR2 LQKENI come from the germline V gene. The CDR3 contains 14 residues. Everyone who took part was roughly 18 to 90 years old, and they came from about 25 US areas. Assignments of participants to cohorts depended upon their own reported clinical history.

This TCR was recovered from a woman aged 25 to 39 with acute COVID-19. Sample: PBMCs or T cells enriched from blood (not recorded which). V gene TRBV18 combines with J gene TRBJ1-1, with a tentative D call TRBD1 (6 bases). DNA of the CDR3: TGTGCCAGCTCACCGCAACCGGACAGCGCGGGAGCTTTCTTT. This codes for CASSPQPDSAGAFF.